Below are 24 T cell receptor beta chains sequenced from a single sample in a study of OX40 agonist ivuxolimab in advanced cancers. Data came from immunoSEQ multiplex PCR; TCRdb stores just in-frame clones and leaves some out. The data contain 60,000 to 75,000 clones, 65% to 85% of them singletons. The sample consisted of CD4+ or CD8+ T cells sorted from blood, taken in a trial of the OX40 agonist ivuxolimab. Receptors were obtained from an adult with an advanced solid tumor such as melanoma, head and neck, liver or kidney cancer.

The chain employs TRBV7-9 and TRBJ2-1; D not resolved. Germline CDR1 SEHNR, CDR2 FQNEAQ (reference sequence). The CDR3 covers 12 residues. Trimming stripped 2 bases from V and 3 bases from J, with 2 bases between. DNA for the CDR3: TGTGCCAGCAGCTTAAGCTACAATGAGCAGTTCTTC. Protein sequence: CASSLSYNEQFF.

The V and J genes are TRBV6-5 and TRBJ1-2; D perhaps matches TRBD1 (5 bases). CDR3 length: 12 residues. Germline-derived CDR1 and CDR2 are MNHEY and SVGAGI. V was clipped by 6 bases and J by 4 bases, with 9 bases between them. The CDR3 reads CASRGDSYGYTF. The CDR3 DNA is TGTGCCAGCAGGGGAGACAGCTATGGCTACACCTTC.

The chain joins TRBV4-1 to TRBJ2-6; D is unclear. Trimming took 2 bases from V and 6 from J, leaving 5 bases between them. The CDR3 loop spans 13 amino acids. Germline CDR1 reads MGHRA; CDR2 reads YSYEKL. CDR3 loop: CASSQSQANVLTF. Written as DNA, the CDR3 is TGCGCCAGCAGCCAAAGTCAGGCCAACGTCCTGACTTTC.

This chain uses TRBV30 with TRBJ2-7, with 8 bases fitting TRBD2. The CDR3 sequence is 13 residues long. Germline loops: CDR1 GTSNPN, CDR2 SVGIG (reference sequence). Trimming at V came to 6 bases and at J to 2 bases, leaving 6 bases not matched to a gene. The CDR3 loop is CACRGRPTYEQYF. The CDR3, as DNA: TGTGCCTGTCGCGGGAGGCCAACCTACGAGCAGTACTTC.

This clone was recorded only once. This chain connects TRBV5-1 to TRBJ1-1, with 8 bases identical to TRBD1. The J segment lost 0 bases and the V segment lost 6 bases, leaving 4 bases of the junction unmatched. The germline gives CDR1 SGHRS, CDR2 YFSETQ. This CDR3 comprises 14 residues. The CDR3 is CASKTGQVNTEAFF. In DNA form, the CDR3 reads TGCGCCAGCAAGACGGGACAGGTGAACACTGAAGCTTTCTTT.

The rearrangement uses TRBV19 and TRBJ2-2; D may be TRBD1 (6 bases). V shed 5 bases and J shed 1 base, with 17 bases lying between them. The length of the CDR3 is 17 residues. Germline loops: CDR1 LNHDA, CDR2 SQIVND (reference sequence). The CDR3 DNA sequence: TGTGCCAGTAGTCTGCTCATAGGGACATTGAACACCGGGGAGCTGTTTTTT. Residues: CASSLLIGTLNTGELFF. The full variable domain, its missing parts supplied by reference TRBV19 and TRBJ2-2, is DGGITQSPKYLFRKEGQNVTLSCEQNLNHDAMYWYRQDPGQGLRLIYYSQIVNDFQKGDIAEGYSVSREKKESFPLTVTSAQKNPTAFYLCASSLLIGTLNTGELFFGEGSRLTVL.

The J gene is TRBJ2-5, the V gene TRBV7-9, with D uncertain. Trimming pared 2 bases from V and 5 bases from J, leaving 6 bases between. Per germline, CDR1 SEHNR and CDR2 FQNEAQ (reference sequence). CDR3 size: 12 residues. For the CDR3, the DNA is TGTGCCAGCAGCTTATCCGGGGAGACCCAGTACTTC. Translated, it gives CASSLSGETQYF.

The V call is TRBV27, the J call TRBJ2-5; 9 nucleotides agree with TRBD2. Losses at the gene ends were 8 bases for V and 2 bases for J; bases not matched to a gene: 12. CDR3 length equals 16 residues. The germline CDR1 and CDR2 sequences are MNHEY and SMNVEV (reference sequence). CDR3 nucleotides: TGTGCCAGCCATCCTAATAGCGGGGGCCTTCAAGAGACCCAGTACTTC. Protein: CASHPNSGGLQETQYF.

This clone was picked up one time. This rearrangement joins TRBV9 to TRBJ2-7; a possible D gene is TRBD2 (5 bases). The CDR3 extends over 12 amino acids. Germline CDR1 reads SGDLS; CDR2 reads YYNGEE. V gave up 4 bases and J gave up 4 bases, with 9 bases separating them. Here the CDR3 reads CASSPEGYEQYF. As DNA, the CDR3 is TGTGCCAGCAGCCCCGAGGGTTACGAGCAGTACTTC.

This clone occurred once. J is TRBJ2-3 and V is TRBV7-2; TRBD1 or TRBD2 may be the D gene (6 bases each). The germline CDR1 and CDR2 sequences are SGHTA and FQGNSA. The V end was cut by 8 bases, the J end by 5 bases, with 17 bases between. The CDR3 contains 14 residues. CDR3 bases: TGTGCCAGCGTGAACCCGGGGGCTGGAGATACGCAGTATTTT. Protein: CASVNPGAGDTQYF.

The chain employs TRBV6-1 and TRBJ1-1; D is undetermined. V was shortened by 5 bases and J by 1 base, with 8 bases between the two germline ends. The CDR3 extends over 13 amino acids. Germline V gene data show CDR1 as MNHNS and CDR2 as SASEGT. The chain's CDR3 is CASSWTSNTEAFF. CDR3 nucleotide sequence: TGTGCCAGCAGTTGGACCTCGAACACTGAAGCTTTCTTT.

Notes on this clone: One junction end disagrees with the germline gene, perhaps due to a read error. The V gene is TRBV5-1, the J gene TRBJ2-2; 12 positions match TRBD2. CDR1 and CDR2 (germline): SGHRS, YFSETQ. This CDR3 contains 15 residues. This CDR3 is CASSLGLAGAGELFF. The CDR3 DNA sequence: TGCGCCAGCAGTTTGGGACTAGCGGGTGCCGGGGAGCTGTTTTTT.

V and J are TRBV5-4 and TRBJ2-1, with TRBD1 matching over 7 bases. V shed 4 bases and J 4 bases; nucleotides not matched to a gene: 5. The length of the CDR3 is 14 residues. The germline gives CDR1 SGHNT, CDR2 YYREEE (reference sequence). The CDR3 loop reads CASSPGTAYNEQFF. The CDR3, as DNA: TGTGCCAGCAGCCCTGGGACAGCGTACAATGAGCAGTTCTTC.

This chain links TRBV14 with TRBJ1-1; D not resolved. The germline CDR1 and CDR2 sequences are SGHDN and FVKESK. Between the trimmed V and J ends, which lost 1 base and 1 base, there was a span of 7 bases. The CDR3 consists of 14 residues. In DNA form, the CDR3 reads TGTGCCAGCAGCCAAGGGGGATCGAACACTGAAGCTTTCTTT. This sequence encodes CASSQGGSNTEAFF.

The chain has TRBV30 and TRBJ1-1; 8 bases agree with TRBD1. The CDR3 consists of 14 residues. Trimming took 3 bases from V and 4 from J; bases not matched to a gene: 7. Germline-derived CDR1 and CDR2 are GTSNPN and SVGIG (reference sequence). The DNA for the CDR3 is TGTGCCTGGAGAAGACAGGGGACGGGCACTGAAGCTTTCTTT. The encoded protein is CAWRRQGTGTEAFF.

This clone has just one count. The chain is built from TRBV2 and TRBJ2-3; TRBD2 matches 13 bases. Germline lookup yields CDR1 SNHLY and CDR2 FYNNEI. The V and J ends lost 6 bases and 14 bases, in that order; junction bases with no gene match: 14. The CDR3 covers 15 residues. As DNA, the CDR3 is TGTGCCAGCAGCCAACTAGCGGGAGGGCTGAACGTTAGGTATTTT. Its protein product is CASSQLAGGLNVRYF.

The chain joins TRBV12-5 to TRBJ2-5; D remains ambiguous. Trimming removed 2 bases from V and 2 bases from J, with 6 bases in between. This CDR3 has 13 residues. Germline-derived CDR1 and CDR2 are LGHNT and FRNRAP. For the CDR3, the DNA is TGTGCTAGTGGTTTGTTACAGCAAGAGACCCAGTACTTC. It codes for CASGLLQQETQYF.

V gene TRBV18 combines with J gene TRBJ2-3; 8 bases match TRBD2. In germline, CDR1 is KGHSH, CDR2 LQKENI. The CDR3 is made up of 12 amino acids. V lost 3 bases, J lost 10 bases, and 3 bases stayed unmatched. The CDR3 nucleotides are TGTGCCAGCTCACCGGGACTAGACGCGCAGTATTTT. Translated: CASSPGLDAQYF.

This clone was found a few times. This chain links TRBV11-2 with TRBJ2-2; the match to TRBD2 covers 15 bases. The CDR3 totals 17 residues. Germline V gives CDR1 SGHAT, CDR2 FQNNGV. After removal of 1 base from V and 8 bases from J, the junction contained 5 bases not matched to a gene. CDR3: CASSLARTSGRAGELFF. CDR3 coding DNA: TGTGCCAGCAGCTTAGCTAGGACTAGCGGGAGGGCAGGGGAGCTGTTTTTT.

This clone is a singleton in its sample. The chain carries TRBV21-1 and TRBJ1-5; the table assigns TRBD1, which was not confirmed against the DNA. TRBV21-1 is labeled a pseudogene. This CDR3 is built from 17 residues. The CDR3, as DNA: TGTGCCAGCAGCAAATGCATACAGGGGACGCGCAATCAGCCCCAGCATTTT. Its protein product is CASSKCIQGTRNQPQHF.

Only a few counts were recorded for this clone. This chain's CDR3 is CASSLVASGDTQYF. In DNA, the CDR3 is TGTGCCAGCAGCTTAGTGGCTAGCGGGGATACGCAGTATTTT. The chain couples TRBV7-2 to TRBJ2-3, with 8 positions matching TRBD2. Germline V lookup: CDR1 SGHTA, CDR2 FQGNSA. The V gene end was trimmed by 1 base and the J gene end by 6 bases; junction bases not matched to a gene: 3. This CDR3 comprises 14 residues.

The chain couples TRBV19 to TRBJ2-3; D possibly corresponds to TRBD1 (6 bases). Germline V lookup: CDR1 LNHDA, CDR2 SQIVND (reference sequence). The CDR3 runs 17 residues. V shed 5 bases and J shed 1 base, with 19 bases lying between them. The CDR3: CASSVATGFIGTDTQYF. In DNA, the CDR3 is TGTGCCAGTAGTGTCGCCACAGGGTTTATCGGCACAGATACGCAGTATTTT.

This clone was seen just once. The chain has TRBV7-9 and TRBJ2-1; tentatively, D is TRBD2 (6 bases). The CDR3 extends over 13 amino acids. Germline CDR1 SEHNR, CDR2 FQNEAQ (reference sequence). V was shortened by 1 base and J by 9 bases, with 10 bases between the two germline ends. The CDR3 sequence: CASSLGTTSEQFF. The CDR3 DNA follows: TGTGCCAGCAGCTTAGGGACTACATCTGAGCAGTTCTTC.

This CDR3 reads CASSPNGGTDTQYF. Written as DNA, the CDR3 is TGTGCCAGCTCACCAAACGGAGGCACAGATACGCAGTATTTT. This sequence joins TRBV18 and TRBJ2-3; no clear D. In germline, CDR1 is KGHSH, CDR2 LQKENI. CDR3 size: 14 residues. V was clipped by 2 bases and J by 1 base, with 7 bases between them.